Below, 21 T cell receptor beta chains from the same sample are listed, as sequenced in a study of shared clonotypes between healthy human individuals. Naive-designated CD8 cells lacked CD45RO, were positively enriched for CCR7, and omitted terminally differentiated effector memory CD45RA+ cells. Sequencing was performed with immunoSEQ multiplex PCR; in TCRdb, only in-frame clones are kept and a portion is missing. The sample includes 1.5 million to 2.5 million clones, 85% to 95% of them seen just once. Sequenced input: naive CD8+ T cells sorted from blood. The receptors stem from a man between 18 and 35 years old in good health.

The V gene is TRBV6-5, the J gene TRBJ2-7; 9 bases match TRBD1. The V segment lost 6 bases and the J segment 5 bases; nucleotides outside the gene matches: 11. CDR3 length: 15 residues. Germline V lookup: CDR1 MNHEY, CDR2 SVGAGI. The CDR3 DNA follows: TGTGCCAGCAGACCGAACCGGGACAGGGATAACGAGCAGTACTTC. This codes for CASRPNRDRDNEQYF.

The chain uses TRBV27 and TRBJ2-5; D possibly matches TRBD1 or TRBD2 (6 bases each). CDR3 size: 15 residues. Germline CDR1 reads MNHEY; CDR2 reads SMNVEV (reference sequence). The V end was cut by 2 bases, the J end by 2 bases, with 12 bases between. The CDR3 loop reads CASSLNGGLQETQYF. The CDR3 DNA is TGTGCCAGCAGTTTAAACGGGGGCCTACAAGAGACCCAGTACTTC.

The rearrangement joins TRBV13 to TRBJ2-7; 12 bases fit TRBD2. The CDR3 is made up of 14 amino acids. Looked up from germline, CDR1 is PRHDT and CDR2 is FYEKMQ (reference sequence). V was clipped by 3 bases and J by 3 bases; unmatched bases: 0. The CDR3 DNA follows: TGTGCCAGCAGCTTGACTAGCGGGAGCTACGAGCAGTACTTC. Translated: CASSLTSGSYEQYF.

This clone was counted only a few times. The chain is built from TRBV20-1 and TRBJ1-1; no clear D gene. The CDR3 length is 10 residues. V gave up 3 bases and J gave up 11 bases, with 10 bases separating them. Germline lookup yields CDR1 DFQATT and CDR2 SNEGSKA (reference sequence). CDR3 nucleotides: TGCAGTGCTAGGGCCCTTTTCGCTTTCTTT. Residues: CSARALFAFF.

The chain is built from TRBV15 and TRBJ1-2; D perhaps matches TRBD1 (6 bases). CDR1 and CDR2 from the germline V gene are LNHNV and YYDKDF (reference sequence). CDR3 length: 19 amino acids. Trimming took 0 bases from V and 3 from J, leaving 23 bases between them. CDR3 loop: CATSRDGGAAGAFHYGYTF. The CDR3 DNA reads TGTGCCACCAGCAGAGATGGGGGGGCCGCAGGGGCCTTTCACTATGGCTACACCTTC. Using reference TRBV15 and TRBJ1-2 for the parts outside the CDR3, the full variable domain is DAMVIQNPRYQVTQFGKPVTLSCSQTLNHNVMYWYQQKSSQAPKLLFHYYDKDFNNEADTPDNFQSRRPNTSFCFLDIRSPGLGDTAMYLCATSRDGGAAGAFHYGYTFGSGTRLTVV.

The chain uses TRBV7-8 and TRBJ2-7, with D perhaps matching TRBD1 (5 bases). Trimming shortened V by 5 bases and J by 4 bases, and 18 bases separated the two germline ends. The CDR3 is 15 amino acids. CDR1 SGHVS and CDR2 FQNEAQ come from the germline V gene. CDR3 coding DNA: TGTGCCAGCAGCACAAAACGGGTGACAGTTTACGAGCAGTACTTC. It codes for CASSTKRVTVYEQYF.

This clone has only one observation. The CDR3 sequence: CASSSDTGVSNQPQHF. The CDR3, as DNA: TGTGCCAGCAGTTCCGATACAGGGGTTAGCAATCAGCCCCAGCATTTT. The V gene is TRBV6-6, the J gene TRBJ1-5; 7 positions agree with TRBD1. The ends lost 4 bases at V and 0 bases at J; junction bases unmatched: 6. Per the germline V gene, CDR1 is MNHNY and CDR2 is SVGAGI (reference sequence). The CDR3 is made up of 16 amino acids.

The rearrangement joins TRBV2 to TRBJ2-7; the D is unclear. Between the trimmed V and J ends, which lost 4 bases and 0 bases, there was a span of 7 bases. The CDR3 covers 13 residues. Germline CDR1 SNHLY, CDR2 FYNNEI. Here the CDR3 DNA reads TGTGCCAGCAGTGTTGGGGTCTCCTACGAGCAGTACTTC. Translating gives CASSVGVSYEQYF.

This clone was counted a single time. This sample includes further DNA sequences coding for the same CDR3. J is TRBJ1-5 and V is TRBV6-5; D is possibly TRBD1 (6 bases). This CDR3 is built from 15 residues. Germline CDR1 is MNHEY and CDR2 is SVGAGI. Between the trimmed V and J ends, which lost 0 bases and 6 bases, there was a span of 12 bases. CDR3 in DNA: TGTGCCAGCAGTTACTCTGGAGGGGGAGGTCAGCCCCAGCATTTT. It specifies CASSYSGGGGQPQHF.

The J gene is TRBJ2-3, the V gene TRBV6-5, with 7 positions matching TRBD2. The CDR3 has 15 residues. V gave up 5 bases and J gave up 1 base; unmatched junction bases: 6. Germline CDR1 is MNHEY and CDR2 is SVGAGI. The DNA for the CDR3 is TGTGCCAGCAGTGCCCAAAGCGGGGGCACAGATACGCAGTATTTT. The encoded protein is CASSAQSGGTDTQYF.

This chain joins TRBV9 and TRBJ2-3; D uncertain. Germline values: CDR1 SGDLS, CDR2 YYNGEE. Trimming cost V 0 bases and J 6 bases, with 11 bases left between them. The CDR3 contains 14 residues. CDR3 amino acids: CASSVVGHRDTQYF. CDR3 bases: TGTGCCAGCAGCGTAGTGGGCCACCGGGATACGCAGTATTTT.

In regard to this clone: The same CDR3 arises from other DNA sequences in this sample as well. This chain uses TRBV9 with TRBJ2-1; 7 bases are a match to TRBD2. CDR1 and CDR2 (germline): SGDLS, YYNGEE. Unmatched junction bases numbered 1, after V lost 0 bases and J lost 7 bases. The CDR3 is 13 amino acids. The CDR3 DNA follows: TGTGCCAGCAGCGTAGGGACTAGTAATGAGCAGTTCTTC. It codes for CASSVGTSNEQFF.

On this clone: The germline gene is not matched at one end of the junction; a read error may be the cause. This rearrangement joins TRBV28 to TRBJ2-5; D gene unclear. The CDR3 loop spans 14 amino acids. Looked up from germline, CDR1 is MDHEN and CDR2 is SYDVKM. The CDR3 sequence: CASSSASAREAQYF. CDR3 sequence (DNA): TGTGCCAGCAGTTCCGCCTCAGCCCGAGAGGCCCAGTACTTC.

The CDR3 DNA is TGCGCCAGCAGCCAAGGGGGAGACCCCTACGAGCAGTACTTC. Translation: CASSQGGDPYEQYF. This sequence joins TRBV4-1 and TRBJ2-7; D may be TRBD2 (5 bases). The V gene lost 1 base and the J gene lost 2 bases, with 9 bases spanning the gap. Germline values: CDR1 MGHRA, CDR2 YSYEKL. CDR3 size: 14 residues.

The chain uses TRBV19 and TRBJ1-2; D perhaps matches TRBD1 (5 bases). The germline CDR1 and CDR2 sequences are LNHDA and SQIVND (reference sequence). With 1 base removed from V and 3 bases from J, the gap between germline ends came to 15 bases. This CDR3 region has 16 residues. The CDR3 here is CASSIVGRGDDYGYTF. The CDR3 DNA reads as TGTGCCAGTAGTATAGTTGGAAGGGGTGATGACTATGGCTACACCTTC.

The chain couples TRBV4-1 to TRBJ2-3; D is possibly TRBD2 (6 bases). The CDR3 consists of 14 residues. Trimming cost V 3 bases and J 5 bases, with 12 bases left between them. Germline CDR1 MGHRA, CDR2 YSYEKL. The CDR3 DNA follows: TGCGCCAGCAGCCATCTCGGGGGTAGAGATACGCAGTATTTT. Translation: CASSHLGGRDTQYF.

This clone was observed a single time. The gene calls are TRBV27 and TRBJ2-3, with TRBD2 identical over 14 bases. Trimming at V came to 5 bases and at J to 0 bases, leaving 4 bases not matched to a gene. Germline V gives CDR1 MNHEY, CDR2 SMNVEV (reference sequence). The CDR3 totals 17 residues. The CDR3 sequence: CASSPGTSGSSTDTQYF. Here the CDR3 DNA reads TGTGCCAGCAGTCCGGGGACTAGCGGGAGTAGCACAGATACGCAGTATTTT.

The genes are TRBV15 and TRBJ1-5; 11 bases map to TRBD1. V gave up 1 base and J gave up 1 base; unmatched junction bases: 9. Germline CDR1 reads LNHNV; CDR2 reads YYDKDF (reference sequence). The CDR3 is 19 residues long. CDR3 sequence: CATSRGGQGAILSNQPQHF. For the CDR3, the DNA is TGTGCCACCAGCAGAGGAGGACAGGGGGCGATTCTAAGCAATCAGCCCCAGCATTTT.

This chain joins TRBV28 and TRBJ1-5; D might be TRBD1 (5 bases). Germline V gene sequence: CDR1 MDHEN, CDR2 SYDVKM. Between the trimmed V and J ends, which lost 3 bases and 0 bases, there was a span of 9 bases. The CDR3 length is 15 residues. CDR3 sequence (DNA): TGTGCCAGCAGTTTGGTAGGGGTTAGCAATCAGCCCCAGCATTTT. Residues: CASSLVGVSNQPQHF.

This clone was observed a few times. The genes are TRBV27 and TRBJ2-4; D call uncertain. The CDR3 contains 15 residues. V dropped 5 bases and J dropped 1 base, with 12 bases sitting between them. The V gene's germline CDR1 is MNHEY and CDR2 SMNVEV (reference sequence). CDR3 amino acids: CASSPALDAKNIQYF. CDR3 nucleotide sequence: TGTGCCAGCAGTCCGGCCCTGGATGCCAAAAACATTCAGTACTTC.

This chain links TRBV7-9 with TRBJ1-6; 11 bases align to TRBD1. In germline, CDR1 is SEHNR, CDR2 FQNEAQ (reference sequence). CDR3 length: 16 amino acids. V gave up 1 base and J gave up 7 bases; unmatched junction bases: 3. CDR3 bases: TGTGCCAGCAGCTTAGAGGGACAGGGGGGAAATTCACCCCTCCACTTT. Protein product: CASSLEGQGGNSPLHF.